Each of the 29 T cell receptor beta chains below was sequenced from the same sample in a study of regulatory T cells in long-lasting Graves disease. The sample's time point: newly diagnosed GD, antithyroid drugs for less than 3 months. The TCR library was prepared using RNA isolated from PBMCs. Libraries of TCR beta came from iRepertoire HTBI primers plus Arm-PCR of CDR3 regions. TCRdb used MiXCR to reprocess the multiplex PCR reads, holding one entry per CDR3 protein. In the table there are a few hundred thousand distinct CDR3 sequences, approximately 20% of which are singletons. Sequencing was performed on peripheral blood mononuclear cells (PBMCs), taken at new diagnosis, from a patient treated with antithyroid drugs. These receptors all stem from a female donor with Graves disease.

The chain employs TRBV27 and TRBJ2-3; 7 bases fit TRBD1. In germline, CDR1 is MNHEY, CDR2 SMNVEV (reference sequence). The ends lost 6 bases at V and 6 bases at J; junction bases unmatched: 6. This CDR3 is built from 13 residues. CDR3 protein: CASSLQTGDTQYF. CDR3 DNA sequence: TGTGCCAGCAGCCTCCAGACAGGGGATACGCAGTATTTT.

This clonotype came up many times. This chain uses TRBV6-2 or TRBV6-3 with TRBJ2-3; 12 bases are shared with TRBD2. With 0 bases clipped from V and 2 bases from J, the junction kept 6 bases outside the gene matches. Germline CDR1 and CDR2: MNHEY and SVGEGT. CDR3 length: 18 amino acids. CDR3 bases: TGTGCCAGCAGTTACTCCCCGACTAGCGGGAGTAACACAGATACGCAGTATTTT. Translation gives CASSYSPTSGSNTDTQYF.

This clonotype was picked up many times. The chain recombines TRBV7-3 with TRBJ2-2, with 7 nucleotides matching TRBD1. The V and J ends lost 7 bases and 7 bases, in that order; junction bases with no gene match: 9. The CDR3 has 14 residues. CDR1 is SGHTA and CDR2 is FQGTGA in the germline V gene. CDR3 sequence: CASTPDRAGGELFF. The CDR3 DNA reads as TGTGCCAGCACCCCAGACAGGGCTGGCGGGGAGCTGTTTTTT.

There are a few counts of this clonotype. The V call is TRBV14, the J call TRBJ2-3, with 8 bases aligning to TRBD2. V lost 3 bases to trimming and J lost 6 bases; unmatched junction nucleotides: 8. The length of the CDR3 is 15 residues. Germline V lookup: CDR1 SGHDN, CDR2 FVKESK. CDR3 nucleotide sequence: TGTGCCAGCAGCCACGTAGCGGGAAGGGTGGATACGCAGTATTTT. This codes for CASSHVAGRVDTQYF. The entire variable domain, with the rest obtained from reference TRBV14 and TRBJ2-3, is as follows: EAGVTQFPSHSVIEKGQTVTLRCDPISGHDNLYWYRRVMGKEIKFLLHFVKESKQDESGMPNNRFLAERTGGTYSTLKVQPAELEDSGVYFCASSHVAGRVDTQYFGPGTRLTVL.

This clonotype was counted ten times or more. This sequence joins TRBV12-3 or TRBV12-4 and TRBJ2-2; 14 bases line up with TRBD2. V lost 6 bases, J lost 5 bases, and 8 bases stayed unmatched. This CDR3 is built from 17 residues. Written as DNA, the CDR3 is TGTGCCAGCAGGTCCGGGACTAGCGGGAGAGGGACCGGGGAGCTGTTTTTT. It translates to CASRSGTSGRGTGELFF.

This clonotype appeared many times. J is TRBJ1-5 and V is TRBV20-1; 7 bases fit TRBD1. CDR1 is DFQATT, CDR2 SNEGSKA, per germline (reference sequence). The length of the CDR3 is 16 residues. V lost 0 bases to trimming and J lost 8 bases; unmatched junction nucleotides: 13. The CDR3 DNA reads TGCAGTGCTAGAGACGCCCGGGACAGCCTCGGGGAGCCCCAGCATTTT. Its protein is CSARDARDSLGEPQHF.

This clonotype was observed many times. V and J are TRBV24-1 and TRBJ1-2; D is perhaps TRBD1 (5 bases). Germline CDR1 reads KGHDR; CDR2 reads SFDVKD. The CDR3 covers 15 residues. V was clipped by 4 bases and J by 0 bases, with 11 bases between them. The CDR3 here is CATSDPGLPNYGYTF. The CDR3 bases are TGTGCCACCAGTGACCCGGGACTGCCTAACTATGGCTACACCTTC.

In its sample, this clonotype was seen many times. This chain uses TRBV28 with TRBJ1-4; the D gene is possibly TRBD1 (6 bases). The V end lost 2 bases, the J end lost 4 bases, and 11 bases lay between the germline ends. The CDR3 is 15 residues long. CDR1 and CDR2 (germline): MDHEN, SYDVKM. The CDR3 bases are TGTGCCAGCAGTTTAGGGGGCAGGAATAATGAAAAACTGTTTTTT. Protein: CASSLGGRNNEKLFF.

The chain employs TRBV5-4 and TRBJ2-5; 7 bases align to TRBD1. The CDR3 runs 14 residues. With 4 bases clipped from V and 2 bases from J, the junction kept 5 bases outside the gene matches. Germline assignment: CDR1 SGHNT and CDR2 YYREEE (reference sequence). CDR3 loop: CASSPGTEQETQYF. For the CDR3, the DNA is TGTGCCAGCAGCCCAGGGACAGAGCAAGAGACCCAGTACTTC.

This clonotype has a count of ten or more. The rearrangement joins TRBV27 to TRBJ1-2; no clear D. This CDR3 comprises 15 residues. Germline-derived CDR1 and CDR2 are MNHEY and SMNVEV (reference sequence). Trimming cost V 1 base and J 8 bases, with 17 bases left between them. The DNA for the CDR3 is TGTGCCAGCAGTTTATGGTCCCAGCTGGGGTCAGGCTACACCTTC. Translated: CASSLWSQLGSGYTF.

This clonotype has ten or more counts. J is TRBJ2-7 and V is TRBV7-2, with D possibly TRBD1 on 6 matching bases. The germline gives CDR1 SGHTA, CDR2 FQGNSA. This CDR3 has 12 residues. Trimming left V 5 bases short and J 5 bases short, with 10 bases between. The CDR3 sequence is CASSVNRDEQYF. CDR3 nucleotide sequence: TGTGCCAGCAGCGTCAACAGGGACGAGCAGTACTTC.

This clonotype was seen at least ten times. This rearrangement joins TRBV6-1 to TRBJ2-5; the D gene is possibly TRBD2 (6 bases). Germline CDR1 MNHNS, CDR2 SASEGT. With 11 bases removed from V and 3 bases from J, the gap between germline ends came to 19 bases. This CDR3 contains 14 residues. The CDR3: CAAGTPSREETQYF. The CDR3 DNA is TGTGCCGCCGGGACTCCTTCGAGGGAAGAGACCCAGTACTTC.

The chain combines TRBV2 with TRBJ2-7; TRBD1 aligns across 10 bases. CDR1 is SNHLY, CDR2 FYNNEI, per germline. Trimming at V came to 3 bases and at J to 2 bases, leaving 7 bases not matched to a gene. The CDR3 is 16 amino acids. CDR3 DNA sequence: TGTGCCAGCAGTGAGAACACCGGGACAGGGGCCTACGAGCAGTACTTC. It codes for CASSENTGTGAYEQYF.

The table lists this clonotype with a count of one. DNA for the CDR3: TGTGCCAGCAGTTTACCTACCGACTCGAACACTGAAGCTTTCTTT. Translation gives CASSLPTDSNTEAFF. The rearrangement uses TRBV28 and TRBJ1-1, with D unresolved. Germline CDR1 and CDR2: MDHEN and SYDVKM. The germline V and J ends were trimmed by 2 bases and 1 base, with 11 bases remaining between them. This CDR3 contains 15 residues.

This clonotype was counted only a few times. The chain employs TRBV20-1 and TRBJ1-4, with D possibly matching TRBD1 (5 bases). Germline lookup yields CDR1 DFQATT and CDR2 SNEGSKA (reference sequence). Trimming removed 0 bases at V and 10 bases at J, with 15 bases between. The CDR3 has 14 residues. The CDR3 protein is CSARDVRREGKLFF. The CDR3 nucleotides read TGCAGTGCTAGAGATGTTCGCAGGGAAGGAAAACTGTTTTTT.

This clonotype came up many times. The chain joins TRBV9 to TRBJ2-1; TRBD2 agrees at 14 bases. The CDR3 runs 15 residues. V lost 2 bases, J lost 8 bases, and 3 bases stayed unmatched. Per germline, CDR1 SGDLS and CDR2 YYNGEE. In DNA, the CDR3 is TGTGCCAGCAGCGTGGGGACTAGCGGGAGTGATGAGCAGTTCTTC. Its protein is CASSVGTSGSDEQFF.

This clonotype has a count of ten or more. The V gene is TRBV11-2, the J gene TRBJ2-1, with TRBD1 as a possible D gene (6 bases). Trimming stripped 7 bases from V and 3 bases from J, with 13 bases between. CDR1 and CDR2 from the germline V gene are SGHAT and FQNNGV. The CDR3 totals 14 residues. The DNA of the CDR3 is TGTGCCAGCACCCAGGGGATCGACTACAATGAGCAGTTCTTC. Translated, it gives CASTQGIDYNEQFF.

This clonotype appeared many times. The J gene is TRBJ1-2, the V gene TRBV2; D gene ambiguous. Trimming took 2 bases from V and 8 from J, leaving 12 bases between them. CDR3 length equals 13 residues. The germline gives CDR1 SNHLY, CDR2 FYNNEI. In DNA form, the CDR3 reads TGTGCCAGCAGTGAACAGCGGAACCCCGGCTACACCTTC. It encodes CASSEQRNPGYTF.

This clonotype was detected many times. CDR3 nucleotides: TGTGCCAGCGCGGTTGGACTAGCCCTTTACGAGCAGTACTTC. It specifies CASAVGLALYEQYF. The V and J genes are TRBV11-1 and TRBJ2-7; TRBD2 matches 8 bases. The CDR3 sequence is 14 residues long. Per germline, CDR1 SGHAT and CDR2 FQDESV (reference sequence). The ends lost 8 bases at V and 4 bases at J; junction bases unmatched: 10.

The gene calls are TRBV11-2 and TRBJ1-4, with 9 bases aligning to TRBD1. Trimming took 5 bases from V and 0 from J; bases not matched to a gene: 7. Looked up from germline, CDR1 is SGHAT and CDR2 is FQNNGV. This CDR3 spans 17 amino acids. CDR3 residues: CASSPDRGIATNEKLFF. CDR3 DNA sequence: TGTGCCAGCAGCCCGGACAGGGGAATCGCAACTAATGAAAAACTGTTTTTT.

This clonotype appeared many times. V gene TRBV11-2 combines with J gene TRBJ2-1, with D tentatively TRBD2 (5 bases). Germline V gene sequence: CDR1 SGHAT, CDR2 FQNNGV. The CDR3 loop spans 16 amino acids. Trimming stripped 8 bases from V and 0 bases from J, with 17 bases between. The CDR3 DNA follows: TGTGCCAGCGGGGAGCTGCGGGCAAGCTCCTACAATGAGCAGTTCTTC. It encodes CASGELRASSYNEQFF. The full variable domain, in which reference TRBV11-2 and TRBJ2-1 provide the parts outside the CDR3, is EAGVAQSPRYKIIEKRQSVAFWCNPISGHATLYWYQQILGQGPKLLIQFQNNGVVDDSQLPKDRFSAERLKGVDSTLKIQPAKLEDSAVYLCASGELRASSYNEQFFGPGTRLTVL.

This clonotype appeared many times. The chain recombines TRBV28 with TRBJ1-4; no firm D call. The V and J ends lost 7 bases and 8 bases respectively, with 17 bases between them. The germline V gene has CDR1 MDHEN and CDR2 SYDVKM. This CDR3 comprises 14 residues. The CDR3 sequence: CASTEEGAGEKLFF. CDR3 DNA sequence: TGTGCCAGCACAGAAGAGGGCGCGGGAGAAAAACTGTTTTTT.

With regard to this clonotype: A far larger clone is only one base removed, so a read error is likely. V usage is TRBV5-8 and J usage is TRBJ2-3, with TRBD2 as a possible D gene (6 bases). The CDR3 has 14 amino acids. Trimming took off 0 bases at V and 8 bases at J, with 13 bases between the two ends. Germline V gene data show CDR1 as SGHTS and CDR2 as YDEGEE. CDR3 protein: CASSLANWGGTQYF. The CDR3, as DNA: TGTGCCAGCAGCTTGGCCAACTGGGGAGGTACGCAGTATTTT.

This clonotype was counted ten times or more. The CDR3 spells CAWSRGRATEAFF. CDR3 DNA: TGTGCCTGGAGTCGGGGCAGGGCCACTGAAGCTTTCTTT. The chain combines TRBV30 with TRBJ1-1; D may be TRBD1 (5 bases). CDR3 size: 13 residues. CDR1 is GTSNPN and CDR2 is SVGIG in the germline V gene (reference sequence). V was trimmed by 2 bases and J by 4 bases, leaving 11 bases between them.

This clonotype has only a few counts. V usage is TRBV19 and J usage is TRBJ2-1; 8 nucleotides match TRBD2. V shed 3 bases, J shed 4 bases, and the junction held 14 bases outside the gene matches. CDR1 and CDR2 from the germline V gene are LNHDA and SQIVND (reference sequence). This CDR3 is 18 amino acids long. The CDR3 loop reads CASSIYGSGRSPYNEQFF. DNA of the CDR3: TGTGCCAGTAGTATTTACGGGAGCGGGAGATCTCCATACAATGAGCAGTTCTTC. Full variable domain (rest looked up from reference TRBV19 and TRBJ2-1): DGGITQSPKYLFRKEGQNVTLSCEQNLNHDAMYWYRQDPGQGLRLIYYSQIVNDFQKGDIAEGYSVSREKKESFPLTVTSAQKNPTAFYLCASSIYGSGRSPYNEQFFGPGTRLTVL.

The gene calls are TRBV10-2 and TRBJ2-1; D is uncertain. Trimming pared 6 bases from V and 10 bases from J, leaving 13 bases between. Germline values: CDR1 WSHSY, CDR2 SAAADI. This CDR3 is built from 12 residues. This chain's CDR3 is CASRAREGEQFF. DNA of the CDR3: TGCGCCAGCAGAGCCAGAGAAGGCGAGCAGTTCTTC.

This clonotype was counted many times. The chain combines TRBV27 with TRBJ2-2; 7 bases fit TRBD2. V shed 6 bases and J 7 bases; nucleotides not matched to a gene: 8. There are 14 residues in the CDR3. The germline V gene has CDR1 MNHEY and CDR2 SMNVEV (reference sequence). CDR3 amino acids: CASRPGGRIGELFF. CDR3 in DNA: TGTGCCAGCAGGCCGGGGGGTAGAATCGGGGAGCTGTTTTTT.

This clonotype came up many times. V gene TRBV27 combines with J gene TRBJ2-5; D may be TRBD2 (5 bases). The length of the CDR3 is 14 residues. Germline V gives CDR1 MNHEY, CDR2 SMNVEV (reference sequence). The V and J ends lost 4 bases and 1 base respectively, with 10 bases between them. The CDR3 DNA reads TGTGCCAGCAGTTCATATCGGGGCCAAGAGACCCAGTACTTC. Encoded protein: CASSSYRGQETQYF.

This clonotype was counted ten times or more. The genes are TRBV19 and TRBJ2-1; 11 nucleotides align to TRBD2. The CDR3 totals 15 residues. J gave up 5 bases and V 7 bases, and 7 bases lay outside the gene matches. CDR1 and CDR2 (germline): LNHDA, SQIVND (reference sequence). CDR3 in DNA: TGTGCCAGTACCCTTACTAGCGGGAGTAACAATGAGCAGTTCTTC. It yields the protein CASTLTSGSNNEQFF.